This record looks at one TCR beta chain sequence and its context. Its cognate antigen is unknown. This entry belongs to a study of T cell responses to AZD1222 COVID-19 vaccine. Second doses at about 4 or about 12 weeks were pooled. The repertoire was sequenced with immunoSEQ multiplex PCR; TCRdb's copy has only in-frame clones and lacks some. The sample carries around 160,000 clones, about 91% recorded once. Points from the study as a whole: Females outnumbered males among donors, who were mostly white British; clonal diversity was possibly underestimated. Variant regions that are unmutated are reportedly the target of nearly half of spike-specific TCRs.

The receptor was isolated from an adult who received the AZD1222 COVID-19 vaccine. The source material was peripheral blood, sampled 28 days after the second AZD1222 dose.

The CDR3 DNA is TGTGCCAGCAAGGCCGGGACAAACACAGATACGCAGTATTTT. Amino acid sequence: CASKAGTNTDTQYF. The chain has TRBV6-5 and TRBJ2-3; the D gene is possibly TRBD1 (6 bases). V lost 7 bases, J lost 2 bases, and 13 bases lay in between. Per the germline V gene, CDR1 is MNHEY and CDR2 is SVGAGI. The length of the CDR3 is 14 residues.